This record covers a single T cell receptor (beta chain). The CDR3 has 15 residues. V was trimmed by 3 bases and J by 4 bases, leaving 16 bases between them. The germline CDR1 and CDR2 sequences are SGHAT and FQNNGV. Participants' reported clinical history set cohort assignment. Sequencing was performed with immunoSEQ multiplex PCR; in TCRdb, only in-frame clones are kept and a portion is missing. The sample gives 250,000 to 350,000 clones, nearly 90% of which show up once; around 4.3% is in the top ten. This specimen belongs to a study of blood T cell repertoires in COVID-19. Turning to the study itself: The study drew acute and convalescent COVID-19 samples from the United States, Italy and Spain.

The rearrangement uses TRBV11-2 and TRBJ2-7; D not resolved. The sequenced sample consisted of PBMCs or T cells enriched from blood (not recorded which). The clonotype originates from a woman under 30 with acute COVID-19. CDR3 sequence (DNA): TGTGCCAGCAGCTTGGGTCTAGATCCCCTTTACGAGCAGTACTTC. This encodes CASSLGLDPLYEQYF.